Detailed here is one T cell receptor beta chain. What it binds is not known. This sample was included in a study of cytomegalovirus exposure and HLA in healthy donors. In the study overall: Genetic ancestry analysis placed over 75% of the 410 or so donors that were genotyped in the Caucasian-associated cluster. Study-wide points: Confirmation was obtained in vitro that three CMV-associated chains are specific for CMV antigens. In a later analysis, specific HLA alleles were associated with approximately 17,000 TCR beta sequences at a 0.05 false discovery rate.

A multiplex PCR was run with 60 Vbeta primers and 13 Jbeta primers. Profiling relied on immunoSEQ multiplex PCR, and the TCRdb table lists in-frame clones only, not all of them. The data hold 170,000 or so clones, with roughly 87% observed a single time. Input material: PBMCs. The sequence was obtained from a man in his fifties in good health and CMV-seronegative.

CDR3 in amino acids: CASSSNKDRHSNQPQHF. The CDR3, as DNA: TGTGCCAGCAGCTCCAACAAAGACAGGCATAGCAATCAGCCCCAGCATTTT. V is TRBV11-2 and J is TRBJ1-5; D is perhaps TRBD1 (6 bases). From germline, CDR1 is SGHAT and CDR2 FQNNGV. The V end lost 4 bases, the J end lost 0 bases, and 16 bases lay between the germline ends. The CDR3 is 17 amino acids.